This is a list of T cell receptor beta chains from one sample in a study of blood T cell repertoires in COVID-19. Clones were sequenced by immunoSEQ multiplex PCR, and TCRdb holds only the in-frame ones, with some missing. This sample has approximately 300,000 clones; about 85% occur once, and the top ten carry approximately 1.9%. The sequencing sample was made of PBMCs or T cells enriched from blood (not recorded which). All receptors come from a woman aged 25 to 39 who had been exposed to COVID-19. Each CDR3 is given with its conserved first and last residue. A D gene is named only where the DNA matches it firmly. Not all rows give a size; the values are once, few, many and, for expanded clones, a class.

j_gene,d_gene,v_gene,abundance,CDR3nt,CDR3aa
TRBJ2-1,TRBD1,TRBV30,NA,TGTGCCTGGAGTGGACCCGACAGGGGTTTCTACAATGAGCAGTTCTTC,CAWSGPDRGFYNEQFF
TRBJ2-7,TRBD2,TRBV5-1,NA,TGCGCCAGCAGCTTGATCGGAACTAGCGGGCCCTACGAGCAGTACTTC,CASSLIGTSGPYEQYF
TRBJ1-5,TRBD1,TRBV28,NA,TGTGCCAGCAGTTTTAGACAGGGCCATCTCAATCAGCCCCAGCATTTT,CASSFRQGHLNQPQHF
TRBJ1-5,TRBD1,TRBV30,NA,TGTGCCTGGAGTGTACGTAACAGGGGAGATCAGCCCCAGCATTTT,CAWSVRNRGDQPQHF
TRBJ1-2,NA,TRBV6-5,NA,TGTGCCAGCAGCCTCAGGGGCCCCAACTATGGCTACACCTTC,CASSLRGPNYGYTF
TRBJ1-6,NA,TRBV13,NA,TGTGCCAGCAGTCCCGTAGGGGGTAATTCACCCCTCCACTTT,CASSPVGGNSPLHF
TRBJ1-6,NA,TRBV30,NA,TGTGCCTGGAAATTTAATAATTCACCCCTCCACTTT,CAWKFNNSPLHF
TRBJ2-5,NA,TRBV28,NA,TGTGCCAGCAAGGGGCAAGAGACCCAGTACTTC,CASKGQETQYF
TRBJ1-5,TRBD1,TRBV7-2,once,TGTGCCAGCAGCTTAGTTGGTGGGACAGGGAAGAATCAGCCCCAGCATTTT,CASSLVGGTGKNQPQHF
TRBJ2-6,NA,TRBV6-2/TRBV6-3,few,TGTGCCAGCAGTTACACGAGCTCTGGGGCCAACGTCCTGACTTTC,CASSYTSSGANVLTF
TRBJ2-3,NA,TRBV5-1,once,TGCGCCAGCAATCGTGACGGGAGTACAGATACGCAGTATTTT,CASNRDGSTDTQYF
TRBJ1-2,TRBD1,TRBV28,NA,TGTGCCAGCAGGGTATCCGGGACAGGGTTTGACGGCTACACCTTC,CASRVSGTGFDGYTF
TRBJ1-3,TRBD1,TRBV2,NA,TGTGCCAGTTTTGGGAAGCCGGGACAGCTGGTAAACACCATATATTTT,CASFGKPGQLVNTIYF
TRBJ1-2,NA,TRBV3-1/TRBV3-2,NA,TGTGCCAGCAGCCACAACCGGGACACCTATGGCTACACCTTC,CASSHNRDTYGYTF
TRBJ2-2,TRBD2,TRBV24-1,once,TGTGCCACCGGGGGACTAGCGGGAGCCGGGGAGCTGTTTTTT,CATGGLAGAGELFF
TRBJ1-5,TRBD1,TRBV2,NA,TGTGCCAGCAGTTTTTTAACAGGGGGGAATCAGCCCCAGCATTTT,CASSFLTGGNQPQHF
TRBJ2-7,TRBD2,TRBV30,NA,TGTGCCTGGGGTACCCCAGCGGGAGTGTCCGAGCAGTACTTC,CAWGTPAGVSEQYF
TRBJ2-5,TRBD1,TRBV5-6,NA,TGTGCCAGCAGCATATACACAGGGGCGGTATTGGCCCAGTACTTC,CASSIYTGAVLAQYF
TRBJ1-2,NA,TRBV28,NA,TGTGCCAGCAGTTTAAGGGGTGGCTACACCTTC,CASSLRGGYTF
TRBJ1-5,TRBD1,TRBV2,NA,TGTGCCAGCAGTGGACAGGGCAACCAGCCCCAGCATTTT,CASSGQGNQPQHF
TRBJ2-1,TRBD2,TRBV11-3,NA,TGTGCCAGCAGCGCGGGGGGAACCTACAATGAGCAGTTCTTC,CASSAGGTYNEQFF
TRBJ2-7,TRBD2,TRBV6-1,NA,TGTGCCAGCAGTGGAGGGGTAGCGGGAGAAAGGTACGAGCAGTACTTC,CASSGGVAGERYEQYF
TRBJ2-3,TRBD2,TRBV7-9,NA,TGTGCCAGCAGCTTTACGACTAGCGGGAGGACGGATACGCAGTATTTT,CASSFTTSGRTDTQYF
TRBJ2-4,TRBD1,TRBV3-1/TRBV3-2,NA,TGTGCCAGCAGCCAGATACGAGGGGGCCGAGGTAAAGACATTCAGTACTTC,CASSQIRGGRGKDIQYF
TRBJ1-2,TRBD1,TRBV23-1,NA,TGCGCCAGCAGTCAATCCAACAGGGGGCCACGGTACGGCTACACCTTC,CASSQSNRGPRYGYTF
TRBJ2-1,NA,TRBV7-9,NA,TGTGCCAGCAGCTTTACCAGCGGTAGGGCTAGCTCCTACAATGAGCAGTTCTTC,CASSFTSGRASSYNEQFF
TRBJ2-1,TRBD1,TRBV28,NA,TGTGCCAGCACCTTCCGGGACAGGGTCTACAATGAGCAGTTCTTC,CASTFRDRVYNEQFF
TRBJ2-7,NA,TRBV30,NA,TGTGCCTGGAGTGTCACGGGAAGCAACGAGCAGTACTTC,CAWSVTGSNEQYF
TRBJ1-6,NA,TRBV27,NA,TGTGCCAGCACCCCCAGAACAGGGTCGGGTTCACCCCTCCACTTT,CASTPRTGSGSPLHF
TRBJ1-2,TRBD1,TRBV4-1,NA,TGCGCCAGCAGCGACGTGACAGGGAGCTATGGCTACACCTTC,CASSDVTGSYGYTF